This note documents a single TCR beta chain sequence. The antigen remains undetermined. Measured with immunoSEQ multiplex PCR; TCRdb has only the in-frame clones, and not every one. The table includes about 240,000 clones, 86% detected once. This record belongs to a study of cytomegalovirus exposure and HLA in healthy donors. For the study at large: Later analysis reported that the roughly 120 validation repertoires shared the platform of the 600 to 750 first-cohort repertoires. Notes on the study in general: In vitro testing confirmed a few CMV-associated chains as specific for CMV antigens.

The receptor was isolated from a woman in her 30s in good health and CMV-seropositive. The specimen sequenced was PBMCs.

CDR3 nucleotides: TGTGCCAGCAGTTACTCGAGGCAGGGGTCCTCCTACGAGCAGTACTTC. It specifies CASSYSRQGSSYEQYF. The chain combines TRBV6-6 with TRBJ2-7, with D perhaps matching TRBD1 (6 bases). Trimming took 0 bases from V and 0 from J, leaving 12 bases between them. The CDR3 has 16 amino acids. Germline V gene data show CDR1 as MNHNY and CDR2 as SVGAGI (reference sequence).